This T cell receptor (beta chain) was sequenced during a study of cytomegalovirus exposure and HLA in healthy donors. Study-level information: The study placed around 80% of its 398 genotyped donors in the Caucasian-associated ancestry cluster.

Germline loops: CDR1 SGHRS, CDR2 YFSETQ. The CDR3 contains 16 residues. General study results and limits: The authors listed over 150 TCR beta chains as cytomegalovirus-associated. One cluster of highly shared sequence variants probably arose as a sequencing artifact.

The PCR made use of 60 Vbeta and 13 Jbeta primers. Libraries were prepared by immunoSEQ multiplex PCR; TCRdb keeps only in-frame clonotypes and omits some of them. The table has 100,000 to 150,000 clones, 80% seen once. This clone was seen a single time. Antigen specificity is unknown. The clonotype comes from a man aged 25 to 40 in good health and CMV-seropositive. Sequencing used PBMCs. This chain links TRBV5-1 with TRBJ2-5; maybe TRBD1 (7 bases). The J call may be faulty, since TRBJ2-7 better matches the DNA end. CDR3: CASSLAPAGGYYEQYF. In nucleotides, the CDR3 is TGCGCCAGCAGCTTGGCCCCAGCAGGGGGGTACTACGAGCAGTACTTC.